These T cell receptor beta chains were read from a single sample in a study of graft-versus-host responses after intestinal transplantation. Sequencing was performed with immunoSEQ multiplex PCR; in TCRdb, only in-frame clones are kept and a portion is missing. The sample shows over 80,000 clones, about 83% of them seen only once. Here the sequenced sample was PBMCs, taken 255 days after intestinal transplant. Every receptor here comes from a human patient who received an intestinal transplant, so some T cells may come from the graft donor. CDR3s include the opening cysteine and the closing phenylalanine or tryptophan. A D gene is named only where the DNA matches it firmly. Clone size is stated in some rows and not others, as once, few, many or a class when expanded.

clone size,D gene,V gene,J gene,CDR3 DNA,CDR3 protein
NA,NA,TRBV4-1,TRBJ2-7,TGCGCCAGCAGCCAAGATGAGGATAGCGGATACGAGCAGTACTTC,CASSQDEDSGYEQYF
NA,NA,TRBV6-1,TRBJ2-1,TGTGCCAGCAGTAGGATGAACAATGAGCAGTTCTTC,CASSRMNNEQFF
NA,NA,TRBV6-5,TRBJ1-5,TGTGCCAGCAGTAGGGAGGACTCTAGCAATCAGCCCCAGCATTTT,CASSREDSSNQPQHF
few,NA,TRBV18,TRBJ1-3,TGTGCCAGCTCACCGGGGAGCTCTGGAAACACCATATATTTT,CASSPGSSGNTIYF
NA,TRBD1,TRBV6-5,TRBJ2-7,TGTGCCAGCAGTGGCCTTCTAGGGACAGCTTACGAGCAGTACTTC,CASSGLLGTAYEQYF
NA,NA,TRBV7-8,TRBJ1-5,TGTGCCAGCAGCTCTTATGGGGGGGACAATCAGCCCCAGCATTTT,CASSSYGGDNQPQHF
NA,TRBD2,TRBV7-2,TRBJ2-5,TGTGCCAGCAGTTTGGGACTACGAGAGACCCAGTACTTC,CASSLGLRETQYF
NA,NA,TRBV5-1,TRBJ2-7,TGCGCCAGCAGCTTGGATTTGCCCTACGAGCAGTACTTC,CASSLDLPYEQYF
NA,TRBD1,TRBV7-6,TRBJ1-4,TGTGCCAGCAGACCCGGACAGGGGGCTCTTGAAAAACTGTTTTTT,CASRPGQGALEKLFF
NA,NA,TRBV2,TRBJ1-3,TGTGCCAGCAGCGCGGGCCCCAGCGGAAACACCATATATTTT,CASSAGPSGNTIYF
NA,TRBD1,TRBV15,TRBJ2-4,TGTGCCACCAGCGGTAGACAGGGCTCCAAAAACATTCAGTACTTC,CATSGRQGSKNIQYF
NA,NA,TRBV27,TRBJ1-4,TGTGCCAGCAGTTATGAGGGGGGGGGAAAACTGTTTTTT,CASSYEGGGKLFF
once,NA,TRBV5-6,TRBJ2-2,TGTGCCAGCAGCTTATTGGGAAACACCGGGGAGCTGTTTTTT,CASSLLGNTGELFF
NA,NA,TRBV5-1,TRBJ2-7,TGCGCCAGCAGCTTGACGGGGCTCTACGAGCAGTACTTC,CASSLTGLYEQYF
NA,NA,TRBV28,TRBJ1-5,TGTGCCAGCAGCCGGCCGGCGCGGCCCCAGCATTTT,CASSRPARPQHF
few,TRBD1,TRBV2,TRBJ1-1,TGTGCCAGCAGGATAGGGACAGGGGCCCAGAACACTGAAGCTTTCTTT,CASRIGTGAQNTEAFF
NA,NA,TRBV27,TRBJ2-3,TGTGCCAGCAGTTTATTAGGGGCATCCGATACGCAGTATTTT,CASSLLGASDTQYF
NA,NA,TRBV5-1,TRBJ2-3,TGCGCCAGCAGCTTGGCTGGCAGGGGAAGCACAGATACGCAGTATTTT,CASSLAGRGSTDTQYF
NA,NA,TRBV28,TRBJ2-7,TGTGCCAGCAGTTTTAGGGGGGCGTGGGGCGAGCAGTACTTC,CASSFRGAWGEQYF
NA,NA,TRBV10-1,TRBJ1-1,TGCGCCAGCAGTGGGGCAGGGAACAACACTGAAGCTTTCTTT,CASSGAGNNTEAFF
NA,TRBD1,TRBV30,TRBJ2-5,TGTGCCTGGGGGACAGAACCCGCCGGGGAGACCCAGTACTTC,CAWGTEPAGETQYF
NA,NA,TRBV19,TRBJ2-2,TGTGGCCAGAGAACCGGGGAGCTGTTTTTT,CGQRTGELFF
NA,NA,TRBV23-1,TRBJ2-5,TGCGCCAGCAGGGGTGGGTTGGAGGGACCCTTCCTGCAAGAGACCCAGTACTTC,CASRGGLEGPFLQETQYF
NA,TRBD1,TRBV7-9,TRBJ1-2,TGTGCCAGCAGACATGAGGCGACAGGGCAGGGCTATGGCTACACCTTC,CASRHEATGQGYGYTF
NA,TRBD2,TRBV6-1,TRBJ2-5,TGTGCCAGCATGACCGTCCCGGGAGGAGTCGAGACCCAGTACTTC,CASMTVPGGVETQYF
NA,NA,TRBV30,TRBJ1-2,TGTGCCTGGAGTAAAGGAGGGTTGGATGGCTACACCTTC,CAWSKGGLDGYTF
NA,NA,TRBV15,TRBJ1-5,TGTGCCACCAGCATTGAGGGGCCGAGCAATCAGCCCCAGCATTTT,CATSIEGPSNQPQHF
NA,TRBD1,TRBV6-5,TRBJ1-6,TGTGCCAGCAGTTCCCTGGGAGGGGGCAATAATTCACCCCTCCACTTT,CASSSLGGGNNSPLHF
NA,NA,TRBV5-6,TRBJ2-1,TGTGCCAGCAGCTTGGGACAGTTTCACCCCTACAATGAGCAGTTCTTC,CASSLGQFHPYNEQFF
NA,NA,TRBV28,TRBJ1-2,TGTGCCAGCAGATTGGACGGCCCTAACTATGGCTACACCTTC,CASRLDGPNYGYTF
once,NA,TRBV9,TRBJ2-7,TGTGCCAGCAGCGTCGAGGGGGGGGCCTACGAGCAGTACTTC,CASSVEGGAYEQYF
NA,NA,TRBV29-1,TRBJ1-3,TGCAGCGTTGTAGTTTTACTGGGAAGAGCTGGAAACACCATATATTTT,CSVVVLLGRAGNTIYF
once,NA,TRBV11-2,TRBJ2-5,TGTGCCAGCAGCTTCGGGTTGGTACAGTCCAAAGAGACCCAGTACTTC,CASSFGLVQSKETQYF
NA,NA,TRBV29-1,TRBJ1-1,TGCAGCGGCTCGGGGGAAGGGACTGAAGCTTTCTTT,CSGSGEGTEAFF
NA,TRBD2,TRBV29-1,TRBJ2-3,TGCAGCGTTGAACACCTAGCGGGGGGCACAGATACGCAGTATTTT,CSVEHLAGGTDTQYF
NA,TRBD1,TRBV15,TRBJ1-6,TGTGCCACCAGCAGGGCGGGACAGGTTAACTATAATTCACCCCTCCACTTT,CATSRAGQVNYNSPLHF
NA,TRBD2,TRBV28,TRBJ2-1,TGTGCCAGCAGTTTATGGACGGGACTAGCGGGGAACAATGAGCAGTTCTTC,CASSLWTGLAGNNEQFF
NA,NA,TRBV18,TRBJ1-3,TGTGCCAGCTCACCTCGCTCTGGAAACACCATATATTTT,CASSPRSGNTIYF
NA,NA,TRBV4-1,TRBJ1-5,TGCGCCAGCAGCCAAGATTTAGGGACCCATCAGCCCCAGCATTTT,CASSQDLGTHQPQHF
NA,TRBD1,TRBV19,TRBJ1-2,TGTGCCAGTAGTCCCACAGGGGACTATGGCTACACCTTC,CASSPTGDYGYTF
once,NA,TRBV28,TRBJ1-1,TGTGCCAGCAGAGATTTGAACACTGAAGCTTTCTTT,CASRDLNTEAFF
NA,NA,TRBV7-8,TRBJ1-2,TGTGCCAGCAGCCCCGACCAGGCTTATTATGGCTACACCTTC,CASSPDQAYYGYTF
NA,TRBD1,TRBV29-1,TRBJ2-1,TGCAGCGTCCCTAACAGGGGCAGCTCCTACAATGAGCAGTTCTTC,CSVPNRGSSYNEQFF
NA,TRBD2,TRBV5-6,TRBJ2-3,TGTGCCAGCAGCTCACTAGCGGGGGCCCCAGGGACGCAGTATTTT,CASSSLAGAPGTQYF
NA,NA,TRBV6-1,TRBJ1-1,TGTGCCAGCACCCCATGGGGAAATGGGTACACTGAAGCTTTCTTT,CASTPWGNGYTEAFF
NA,NA,TRBV28,TRBJ2-7,TGTGCCAGCAGTTCGACTCGCTACGAGCAGTACTTC,CASSSTRYEQYF
NA,NA,TRBV11-1,TRBJ2-1,TGTGCCAGCAGCTTGATCCTCAACAATGAGCAGTTCTTC,CASSLILNNEQFF
NA,NA,TRBV5-1,TRBJ1-1,TGCGCCAGCAGCCAAAATTTGGAAACGGGTGAAGCTTTCTTT,CASSQNLETGEAFF
NA,NA,TRBV25-1,TRBJ1-1,TGTGCCAGCAGTGAGGGCGGGCTCACTGAAGCTTTCTTT,CASSEGGLTEAFF
NA,NA,TRBV28,TRBJ1-2,TGTGCCAGCAGTTCCGAGACACAGGGCTACACCTTC,CASSSETQGYTF
NA,TRBD1,TRBV7-9,TRBJ2-2,TGTGCCAGCAGCCCTGGGACAGGGGAAGGAATTTGGGAGCTGTTTTTT,CASSPGTGEGIWELFF
NA,NA,TRBV28,TRBJ2-2,TGTGCCAGCAGTTTCGTCTACACCGGGGAGCTGTTTTTT,CASSFVYTGELFF
NA,TRBD2,TRBV7-9,TRBJ2-3,TGTGCCAGCAGCTTAAGGGTCGCGGGAGCTCCCTTCACAGATACGCAGTATTTT,CASSLRVAGAPFTDTQYF
NA,NA,TRBV29-1,TRBJ1-1,TGCAGCGCCCAACTAGGACAGATTATGAACACTGAAGCTTTCTTT,CSAQLGQIMNTEAFF
NA,TRBD2,TRBV2,TRBJ2-5,TGTGCCAGCACCAAAGGGGGACTAGCGGGTAGAGAGACCCAGTACTTC,CASTKGGLAGRETQYF